The present T cell receptor beta chain was sequenced within a study of blood T cell repertoires in COVID-19 (dated by TCRdb to 2019 to 2021). Regarding the study in general: Samples from collaborators originated in the United States, Italy and Spain and spanned both the acute and convalescent phases of COVID-19. Samples were obtained from the ongoing ImmuneRACE study (first 160 participants) and from 1,254 subjects provided by 6 global collaborators. The material from the prospective study consisted of cDNA or gDNA derived from T cells, B-cell-depleted T cells, or PBMCs. HLA class I and class II types, where available, came from metadata supplied by the sample provider rather than from assay-based typing. The repertoires were released in a freely available public database meant as a resource for research on the immune response to SARS-CoV-2. The sample metadata nearly always contained a de-identified subject ID, COVID-19 status, age in years and sex. The dataset comprised deeply sampled blood TCRbeta repertoires from subjects exposed to, actively infected with, or recovered from COVID-19. Here is what the overall study found, with its caveats: The quantity of clinical and demographic metadata differed by source and by participant and was supplied without curation.

Enrolling through a virtual design, the prospective study's participants ranged in age from roughly 18 to 90 years and lived across roughly 24 United States geographic areas. In the prospective study, cohorts were assigned on the basis of participant-reported clinical history obtained from a screening survey and a study questionnaire. Recovered participants in ImmuneRACE Cohort 3 were defined by two consecutive negative NP/OP PCR tests, clearance by a healthcare professional, or resolution of symptoms. In the prospective study, mobile phlebotomists collected whole blood, serum and a nasopharyngeal or oropharyngeal swab from each participant. Prospective study participants could optionally give additional blood draws and questionnaires over a 2-month period. Prospective study blood samples were shipped either frozen or at room temperature before DNA extraction. Details on this clone: Its specific antigen is unknown. Within one base of it there is no much larger clone, and no base qualities were kept.

TCRbeta CDR3 regions were amplified from genomic DNA by means of the immunoSEQ Assay, a bias-controlled multiplex PCR. The authors processed their data as follows. Nucleated cell counts per sample were estimated from amplification of reference gene primers within the assay. To quantify the absolute abundance of each unique TCRbeta CDR3 rearrangement, sequence reads were collapsed and filtered. For each sample, productive Simpson clonality was calculated as the square root of Simpson's diversity index over productive rearrangements. TCRdb provides this immuneACCESS table in a form limited to in-frame rearrangements. Some clones are lacking; in checked studies, under half of them reflect an unresolved V gene, and why the rest are absent is not known. That table furnishes V, J and clone size, whereas the DNA furnished D and trimming. For this sample the table gives some 270,000 clones, of which 80% to 90% were detected only once. The ten largest clones add up to about 4.1% of the sample.

From cysteine to phenylalanine, the CDR3 is 14 amino acids long. Of all the DNA, just the CDR3 is kept, 42 bases in frame from base 1. Sequences KGHDR (CDR1) and SFDVKD (CDR2) are obtained from the germline V gene. A distance of 12 bases separates the germline ends of V and J, which lose 3 bases and 5 bases respectively. This receptor chain uses TRBV24-1 and TRBJ2-5; 5 matching bases give a weak D call of TRBD1. The sample comprised PBMCs or T cells enriched from blood (not recorded which). The TCR sequence derives from a woman under 40 who had recovered from COVID-19. The DNA is TGTGCCACCAGTGATCCCTGGCCAGGGGAGACCCAGTACTTC. This codes for CATSDPWPGETQYF.